These T cell receptor beta chains were read from a single sample in a study of T cell clonotyping in hematopoietic cell transplantation. The table came from immunoSEQ multiplex PCR; TCRdb's copy has only in-frame clones and leaves some out. The sample holds 7,000 or so clones, about 88% seen once. This specimen was PBMCs, taken 30 days after allogeneic stem cell transplant. Receptors were obtained from a female patient aged 50 to 60 who had an allogeneic stem cell transplant from an unrelated donor, so the T cells may come from the graft donor. Some clones in this sample may be carry-over from other donors' samples. Both conserved end residues are part of each CDR3. A D gene is named only where the DNA matches it firmly. Clone size is not always given. Where it is, it says once, few, many or a class for expanded clones.

TRBJ2-7,NA,TRBV6-5,NA,TGTGCCAGCAGCTTAAGACCTAGCTTTAACGAGCAGTACTTC,CASSLRPSFNEQYF
TRBJ1-1,NA,TRBV5-6,NA,TGTGCCAGCAGCTTGTTAACAGGGAGTTCGAACACTGAAGCTTTCTTT,CASSLLTGSSNTEAFF
TRBJ2-1,NA,TRBV6-6,NA,TGTGCCAGCAGTTATATCGAGGGTGAGCAGTTCTTC,CASSYIEGEQFF
TRBJ2-6,NA,TRBV14,NA,TGTGCCAGCAGAGACGGAGCCTCTGGGGCCAACGTCCTGACTTTC,CASRDGASGANVLTF
TRBJ2-1,once,TRBV28,TRBD1,TGTGCCAGCAGAATCACAGGGGGCTCGAACAATGAGCAGTTCTTC,CASRITGGSNNEQFF
TRBJ2-3,NA,TRBV19,NA,TGTGCCAGTAGTATGAACCCCGGAGATACGCAGTATTTT,CASSMNPGDTQYF
TRBJ1-2,NA,TRBV6-6,NA,TGTGCCAGCAGTTACGTGGATTATGGCTACACCTTC,CASSYVDYGYTF
TRBJ2-3,NA,TRBV28,TRBD1,TGTGCCAGCACCGAACCCGGGACAGGGGGCTGGGAGAAAGATACGCAGTATTTT,CASTEPGTGGWEKDTQYF
TRBJ2-7,NA,TRBV18,NA,TGTGCCAGCTCACCACCGCTCCAGGGTAGCCCCTACGAGCAGTACTTC,CASSPPLQGSPYEQYF
TRBJ2-1,NA,TRBV10-3,NA,TGTGCCATCAGGGATCTAGCTTTCCATGAGCAGTTCTTC,CAIRDLAFHEQFF
TRBJ1-5,NA,TRBV2,NA,TGTGCCAGCAGTAACGGGGGTAGGGGGGTTCGGCCCCAGCATTTT,CASSNGGRGVRPQHF
TRBJ2-5,NA,TRBV14,TRBD2,TGTGCCAGCAGCCAAGACAAAGTAGCGGGAGTACTTCTGCCCAAAGAGACCCAGTACTTC,CASSQDKVAGVLLPKETQYF
TRBJ2-5,once,TRBV11-2,NA,TGTGCCAGCAGAAGAGGGGGAGGTCTAGCGACCCACCGGGAGACCCAGTACTTC,CASRRGGGLATHRETQYF
TRBJ2-3,NA,TRBV5-6,TRBD2,TGTGCCAGCAGCTCGTCGACTAGCGGGTATGAGAATACGCAGTATTTT,CASSSSTSGYENTQYF
TRBJ1-1,NA,TRBV6-1,NA,TGTGCCAGCTCTCAGTGGGAGTCGGCTTTCTTT,CASSQWESAFF
TRBJ2-3,NA,TRBV9,NA,TGTGCCAGCAGCCCAGGTATTAGTGGAGGTACGCAGTATTTT,CASSPGISGGTQYF
TRBJ1-2,NA,TRBV28,NA,TGTGCCAGCAAAGCAACCCCGACAGTCTATGGCTACACCTTC,CASKATPTVYGYTF
TRBJ2-7,NA,TRBV28,TRBD1,TGTGCCAGCAGTGTGGGACAGGGCTACGAGCAGTACTTC,CASSVGQGYEQYF
TRBJ2-7,NA,TRBV28,TRBD2,TGTGCCAGCAGCTCCCCGGGACTAGCGGGAGGCCTCGAGCAGTACTTC,CASSSPGLAGGLEQYF
TRBJ2-7,NA,TRBV25-1,NA,TGTGCCAGCACCCGAGGGGGGGGTTACGAGCAGTACTTC,CASTRGGGYEQYF
TRBJ1-2,once,TRBV2,NA,TGTGCCAGCAGTGCCGGCACCGTCTATGGCTACACCTTC,CASSAGTVYGYTF
TRBJ1-2,NA,TRBV4-1,TRBD1,TGCGCCAGCAGCCTTTTTCTCCCGGGACAGGGGGCGCGTGGCTACACCTTC,CASSLFLPGQGARGYTF
TRBJ1-2,once,TRBV5-1,TRBD1,TGCGCCAGCAGGCCGACAGGGTTGGTCTATGGCTACACCTTC,CASRPTGLVYGYTF
TRBJ2-3,NA,TRBV6-5,NA,TGTGCCAGCAGTTACAGTATTTCAGGCCCGGCGCAGTATTTT,CASSYSISGPAQYF
TRBJ1-2,NA,TRBV5-4,NA,TGTGCCAGCAGCTTAAACGCGGGCGAAGGGCGAAATGGCTACACCTTC,CASSLNAGEGRNGYTF
TRBJ2-7,NA,TRBV28,TRBD1,TGTGCCAGCAGTCGACAGGGCTATTCCTACGAGCAGTACTTC,CASSRQGYSYEQYF